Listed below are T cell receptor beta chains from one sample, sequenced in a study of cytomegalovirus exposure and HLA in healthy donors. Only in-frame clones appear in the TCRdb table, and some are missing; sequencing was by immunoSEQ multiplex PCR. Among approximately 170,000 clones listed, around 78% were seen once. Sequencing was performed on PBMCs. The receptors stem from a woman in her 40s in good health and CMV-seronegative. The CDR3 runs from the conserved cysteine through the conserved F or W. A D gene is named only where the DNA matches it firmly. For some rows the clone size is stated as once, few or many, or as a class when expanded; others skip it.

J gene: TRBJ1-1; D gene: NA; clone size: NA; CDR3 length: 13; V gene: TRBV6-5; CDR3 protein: CASRYQVEGLAFF; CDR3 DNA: TGTGCCAGCAGATATCAGGTGGAGGGGCTAGCTTTCTTT
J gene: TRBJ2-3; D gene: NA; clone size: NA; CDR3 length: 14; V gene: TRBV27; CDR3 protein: CASSLTIGTDTQYF; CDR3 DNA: TGTGCCAGCAGTCTCACTATAGGCACAGATACGCAGTATTTT
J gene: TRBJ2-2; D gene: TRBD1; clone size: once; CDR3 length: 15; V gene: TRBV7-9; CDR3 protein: CASSIGQGTTGELFF; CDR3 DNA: TGTGCCAGCAGCATTGGACAGGGTACCACCGGGGAGCTGTTTTTT
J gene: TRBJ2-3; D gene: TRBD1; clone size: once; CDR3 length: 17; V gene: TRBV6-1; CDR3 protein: CASSGQGMGWSWDTQYF; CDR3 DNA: TGTGCCAGCAGTGGACAGGGTATGGGGTGGAGTTGGGATACGCAGTATTTT
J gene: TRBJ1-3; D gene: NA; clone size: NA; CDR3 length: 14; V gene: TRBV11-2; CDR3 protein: CASSLAISGNTIYF; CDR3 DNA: TGTGCCAGCAGCTTAGCCATTTCTGGAAACACCATATATTTT
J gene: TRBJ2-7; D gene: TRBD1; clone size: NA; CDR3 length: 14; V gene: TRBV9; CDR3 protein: CASIPQGGSYEQYF; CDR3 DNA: TGTGCCAGCATACCACAGGGGGGCTCCTACGAGCAGTACTTC
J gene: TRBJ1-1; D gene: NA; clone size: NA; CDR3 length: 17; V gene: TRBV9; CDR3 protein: CASSVWTGTPVNTEAFF; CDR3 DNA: TGTGCCAGCAGCGTATGGACCGGGACACCAGTGAACACTGAAGCTTTCTTT
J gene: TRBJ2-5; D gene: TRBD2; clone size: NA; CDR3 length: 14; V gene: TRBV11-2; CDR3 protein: CASSWGEGGETQYF; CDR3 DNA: TGTGCCAGCAGCTGGGGGGAGGGAGGAGAGACCCAGTACTTC
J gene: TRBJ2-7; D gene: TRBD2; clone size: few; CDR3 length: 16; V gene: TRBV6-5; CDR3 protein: CASSYSGEGGSYEQYF; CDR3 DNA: TGTGCCAGCAGTTACTCGGGGGAGGGAGGTAGCTACGAGCAGTACTTC
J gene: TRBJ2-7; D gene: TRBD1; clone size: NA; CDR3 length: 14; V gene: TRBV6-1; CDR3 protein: CASGGQGISYEQYF; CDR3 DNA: TGTGCCAGCGGGGGACAGGGTATTTCCTACGAGCAGTACTTC
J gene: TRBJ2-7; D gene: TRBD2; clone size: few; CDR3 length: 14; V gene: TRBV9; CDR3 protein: CASSVERGPYEQYF; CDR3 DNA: TGTGCCAGCAGCGTAGAGCGGGGCCCCTACGAGCAGTACTTC
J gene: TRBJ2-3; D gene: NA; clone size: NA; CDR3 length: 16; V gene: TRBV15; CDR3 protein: CATSRDQGEGTDTQYF; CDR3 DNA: TGTGCCACCAGCAGAGATCAGGGGGAGGGCACAGATACGCAGTATTTT
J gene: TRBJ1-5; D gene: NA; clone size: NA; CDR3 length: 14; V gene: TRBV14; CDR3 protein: CASSQSGFNQPQHF; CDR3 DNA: TGTGCCAGCAGCCAATCTGGCTTCAATCAGCCCCAGCATTTT
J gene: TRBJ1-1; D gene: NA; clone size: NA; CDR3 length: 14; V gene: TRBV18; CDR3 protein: CASSRGVDPTEAFF; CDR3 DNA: TGTGCCAGCTCACGCGGTGTGGATCCGACCGAAGCTTTCTTT
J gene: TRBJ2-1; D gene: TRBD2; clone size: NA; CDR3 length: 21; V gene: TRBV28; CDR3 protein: CASSLPQLAGGFLASVNEQFF; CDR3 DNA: TGTGCCAGCAGTTTACCCCAACTAGCGGGAGGTTTTTTGGCTTCGGTCAATGAGCAGTTCTTC
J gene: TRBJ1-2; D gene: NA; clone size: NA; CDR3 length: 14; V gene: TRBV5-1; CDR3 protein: CASRPSGQIYGYTF; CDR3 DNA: TGCGCCAGCAGGCCTTCCGGACAGATCTATGGCTACACCTTC
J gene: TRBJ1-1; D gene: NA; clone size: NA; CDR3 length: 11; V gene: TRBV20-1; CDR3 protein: CRAGLNTEAFF; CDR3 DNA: TGCAGGGCAGGGCTGAACACTGAAGCTTTCTTT
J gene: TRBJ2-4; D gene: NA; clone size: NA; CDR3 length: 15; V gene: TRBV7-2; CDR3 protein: CASSPGGPLKNIQYF; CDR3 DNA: TGTGCCAGCAGCCCCGGGGGACCATTAAAAAACATTCAGTACTTC
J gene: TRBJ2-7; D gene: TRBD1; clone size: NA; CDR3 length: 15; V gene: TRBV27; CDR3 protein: CASSQTPGQAYEQYF; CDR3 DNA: TGTGCCAGCAGTCAGACCCCGGGACAGGCCTACGAGCAGTACTTC
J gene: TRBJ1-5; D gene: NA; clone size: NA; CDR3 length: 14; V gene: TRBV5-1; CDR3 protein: CASSLVVGGGPQHF; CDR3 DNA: TGCGCCAGCAGCTTGGTCGTGGGTGGCGGGCCCCAGCATTTT
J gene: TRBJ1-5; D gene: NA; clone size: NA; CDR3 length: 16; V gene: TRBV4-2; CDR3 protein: CASSQSEGGSNQPQHF; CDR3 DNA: TGTGCCAGCAGCCAAAGTGAGGGAGGCAGCAATCAGCCCCAGCATTTT
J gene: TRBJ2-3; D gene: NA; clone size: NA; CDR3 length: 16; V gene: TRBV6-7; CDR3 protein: CASRVAGDPSTDTQYF; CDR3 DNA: TGTGCCAGCAGGGTCGCCGGAGATCCTAGCACAGATACGCAGTATTTT
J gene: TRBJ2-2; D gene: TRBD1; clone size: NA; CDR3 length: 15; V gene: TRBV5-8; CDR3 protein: CASSLMTGVTGELFF; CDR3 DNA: TGTGCCAGCAGCTTGATGACAGGGGTCACCGGGGAGCTGTTTTTT
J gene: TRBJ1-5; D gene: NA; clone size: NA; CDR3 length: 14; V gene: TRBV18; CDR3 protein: CASSRGTDNQPQHF; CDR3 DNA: TGTGCCAGCTCTAGAGGCACCGACAATCAGCCCCAGCATTTT
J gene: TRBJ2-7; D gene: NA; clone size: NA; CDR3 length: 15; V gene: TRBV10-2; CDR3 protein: CASSESSGSSYEQYF; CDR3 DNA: TGCGCCAGCAGTGAGTCGAGTGGGAGCTCCTACGAGCAGTACTTC
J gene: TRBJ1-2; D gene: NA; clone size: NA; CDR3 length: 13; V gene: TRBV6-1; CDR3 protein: CAIRRALNYGYTF; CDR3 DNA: TGTGCCATCCGGAGGGCGCTGAACTATGGCTACACCTTC
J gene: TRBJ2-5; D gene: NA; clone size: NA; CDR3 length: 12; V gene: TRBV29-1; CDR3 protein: CSVEEAGETQYF; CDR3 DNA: TGCAGCGTTGAAGAGGCGGGAGAGACCCAGTACTTC
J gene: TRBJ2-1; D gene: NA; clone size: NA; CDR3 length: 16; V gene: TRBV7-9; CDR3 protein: CASSLRSTVLYNEQFF; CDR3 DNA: TGTGCCAGCAGCTTAAGGAGCACTGTCTTATACAATGAGCAGTTCTTC
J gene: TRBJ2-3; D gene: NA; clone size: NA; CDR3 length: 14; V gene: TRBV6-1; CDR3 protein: CASSLVSLRDTQYF; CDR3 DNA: TGTGCCAGCAGTTTGGTCTCCCTTCGGGATACGCAGTATTTT